One and the same sample provided the 16 T cell receptor beta chains below, sequenced in a study of T-cell reconstitution after alpha-beta-depleted transplantation in children. Construction of the TCRbeta library involved unique molecular identifiers. TCRdb re-called the PCR reads with MiXCR, one entry per CDR3 protein. The data hold about 200,000 distinct CDR3 sequences, with around a sixth observed a single time. Sequences were derived from PBMCs, mostly from graft donor cells, sampled 360 days after TCRalphabeta/CD19-depleted stem cell transplant. These TCRs come from a male patient aged 2-10 years who had a stem cell transplant for acute lymphoblastic leukemia, so the T cells may come from the graft donor.

The V and J genes are TRBV28 and TRBJ1-2, with no clear D. Germline CDR1 reads MDHEN; CDR2 reads SYDVKM. Between the trimmed V and J ends, which lost 2 bases and 3 bases, there was a span of 7 bases. The CDR3 sequence is 13 residues long. CDR3 sequence: CASSLNNYYGYTF. As DNA, the CDR3 is TGTGCCAGCAGTTTAAACAACTACTATGGCTACACCTTC.

This clonotype came up a few times. CDR3 nucleotides: TGTGCCAGCAGCTTAGCGACAGGGCACAATGAGCAGTTCTTC. It codes for CASSLATGHNEQFF. The genes are TRBV7-8 and TRBJ2-1, with 7 positions matching TRBD1. Germline trimming cut 0 bases from V and 5 bases from J; bases unmatched to any gene: 1. This CDR3 has 14 residues. CDR1 is SGHVS, CDR2 FQNEAQ, per germline.

This clonotype was counted between two and nine times. V gene TRBV27 combines with J gene TRBJ2-1, with 8 bases fitting TRBD2. The CDR3 length is 15 residues. Losses at the gene ends were 4 bases for V and 2 bases for J; bases not matched to a gene: 4. Germline V gives CDR1 MNHEY, CDR2 SMNVEV (reference sequence). For the CDR3, the DNA is TGTGCCAGCAGTTCGGGGGGGAAGGCCTACAATGAGCAGTTCTTC. Translation: CASSSGGKAYNEQFF.

The V gene is TRBV9, the J gene TRBJ2-3; a weak D match, TRBD2 (5 bases). There are 12 residues in the CDR3. Germline assignment: CDR1 SGDLS and CDR2 YYNGEE. Trimming stripped 2 bases from V and 6 bases from J, with 7 bases between. CDR3 nucleotide sequence: TGTGCCAGCAGCGTTTCGGGGGATACGCAGTATTTT. Protein sequence: CASSVSGDTQYF. The complete variable domain, with remaining parts taken from reference TRBV9 and TRBJ2-3, reads DSGVTQTPKHLITATGQRVTLRCSPRSGDLSVYWYQQSLDQGLQFLIQYYNGEERAKGNILERFSAQQFPDLHSELNLSSLELGDSALYFCASSVSGDTQYFGPGTRLTVL.

This clonotype was counted only a few times. The chain is built from TRBV27 and TRBJ1-6; D call uncertain. The CDR3 sequence is 16 residues long. Germline CDR1 and CDR2: MNHEY and SMNVEV (reference sequence). V was trimmed by 5 bases and J by 7 bases, leaving 18 bases between them. DNA for the CDR3: TGTGCCAGCAGTCCCTTACACGCCCGAGGAAATTCACCCCTCCACTTT. It codes for CASSPLHARGNSPLHF.

The rearrangement uses TRBV12-3 or TRBV12-4 and TRBJ1-3, with 7 bases aligning to TRBD1. The CDR3 runs to 14 residues. Trimming at V came to 4 bases and at J to 4 bases, leaving 4 bases not matched to a gene. The CDR3 DNA reads as TGTGCCAGCAGTTCGACAGGGTACGGAAACACCATATATTTT. It encodes CASSSTGYGNTIYF.

This clonotype was observed a few times. V and J are TRBV12-3 or TRBV12-4 and TRBJ1-1, with D uncertain. V lost 3 bases to trimming and J lost 3 bases, with 8 bases between them. The CDR3 extends over 13 amino acids. This CDR3 is CASSLSADTEAFF. The DNA of the CDR3 is TGTGCCAGCAGTTTGAGCGCGGACACTGAAGCTTTCTTT.

The chain recombines TRBV28 with TRBJ2-7; 9 bases are a match to TRBD1. Germline V gene data show CDR1 as MDHEN and CDR2 as SYDVKM. The CDR3 covers 15 residues. Trimming took 5 bases from V and 2 from J; bases not matched to a gene: 7. CDR3 region: CASSPGGQGAYEQYF. The DNA of the CDR3 is TGTGCCAGCAGTCCCGGGGGACAGGGAGCCTACGAGCAGTACTTC.

The chain combines TRBV10-3 with TRBJ2-1; D may be TRBD1 (5 bases). Trimming removed 5 bases from V and 5 bases from J, with 19 bases in between. The CDR3 is 16 amino acids. Germline CDR1 is ENHRY and CDR2 is SYGVKD. CDR3 residues: CAISRRQPRIHNEQFF. The CDR3 DNA sequence: TGTGCCATCAGTCGCCGACAGCCAAGAATACACAATGAGCAGTTCTTC.

The genes are TRBV7-8 and TRBJ2-3; 7 nucleotides match TRBD1. V trimming: 1 base; J trimming: 2 bases; junction bases outside the gene matches: 3. This CDR3 is built from 15 residues. The V gene's germline CDR1 is SGHVS and CDR2 FQNEAQ. Written as DNA, the CDR3 is TGTGCCAGCAGCTTAGGGGACAGCATCACAGATACGCAGTATTTT. Translation gives CASSLGDSITDTQYF.

The chain joins TRBV7-2 to TRBJ2-7; D is perhaps TRBD1 or TRBD2 (5 bases each). This CDR3 has 14 amino acids. Trimming took 3 bases from V and 0 from J, leaving 9 bases between them. CDR1 and CDR2 from the germline V gene are SGHTA and FQGNSA. In nucleotides, the CDR3 is TGTGCCAGCAGCTTTCGGGACGCCTCCTACGAGCAGTACTTC. Translation: CASSFRDASYEQYF.

This clonotype appeared a few times. The rearrangement links TRBV20-1 to TRBJ2-1; the match to TRBD2 covers 13 bases. Germline CDR1 and CDR2: DFQATT and SNEGSKA (reference sequence). The CDR3 spans 13 residues. CDR3 protein: CSPGTSGIYEQFF. CDR3 DNA: TGCAGCCCTGGGACTAGCGGGATCTATGAGCAGTTCTTC.

This clonotype was seen a few times. The rearrangement uses TRBV28 and TRBJ1-1, with TRBD1 identical over 8 bases. The CDR3 is made up of 15 amino acids. J was trimmed by 5 bases and V by 7 bases; bases with no gene match: 12. Per germline, CDR1 MDHEN and CDR2 SYDVKM. DNA of the CDR3: TGTGCCAGCACCCCCCTCCGGGACAGGCGGACTGAAGCTTTCTTT. This translates into CASTPLRDRRTEAFF.

The sample holds a few counts of this clonotype. This chain connects TRBV7-8 to TRBJ2-7, with 9 bases fitting TRBD1. The germline gives CDR1 SGHVS, CDR2 FQNEAQ. The CDR3 is 16 residues long. Trimming removed 2 bases from V and 4 bases from J; junction bases left unmatched: 9. DNA of the CDR3: TGTGCCAGCAGCTTATCCGGGACAGGGTTATCGTACGAGCAGTACTTC. This codes for CASSLSGTGLSYEQYF.

The chain couples TRBV5-8 to TRBJ2-4; D may correspond to TRBD1 or TRBD2 (5 bases each). Germline assignment: CDR1 SGHTS and CDR2 YDEGEE. V was cut by 7 bases and J by 2 bases, with 13 bases left in between. The CDR3 runs 14 residues. The DNA of the CDR3 is TGTGCCAGCTGGGAGAGGGGAACCAAAAACATTCAGTACTTC. Translating gives CASWERGTKNIQYF. The whole variable domain, filled in from reference TRBV5-8 and TRBJ2-4, reads EAGVTQSPTHLIKTRGQQATLRCSPISGHTSVYWYQQALGLGLQFLLWYDEGEERNRGNFPPRFSGRQFPNYSSELNVNALELEDSALYLCASWERGTKNIQYFGAGTRLSVL.

This clonotype was seen a few times. The rearrangement links TRBV29-1 to TRBJ1-1; TRBD1 might be the D (5 bases). This CDR3 is built from 11 residues. Germline V gives CDR1 SQVTM, CDR2 ANQGSEA. Between the trimmed V and J ends, which lost 6 bases and 4 bases, there was a span of 9 bases. The CDR3 is CSVAGSTEAFF. Written as DNA, the CDR3 is TGCAGCGTGGCAGGGAGCACTGAAGCTTTCTTT.